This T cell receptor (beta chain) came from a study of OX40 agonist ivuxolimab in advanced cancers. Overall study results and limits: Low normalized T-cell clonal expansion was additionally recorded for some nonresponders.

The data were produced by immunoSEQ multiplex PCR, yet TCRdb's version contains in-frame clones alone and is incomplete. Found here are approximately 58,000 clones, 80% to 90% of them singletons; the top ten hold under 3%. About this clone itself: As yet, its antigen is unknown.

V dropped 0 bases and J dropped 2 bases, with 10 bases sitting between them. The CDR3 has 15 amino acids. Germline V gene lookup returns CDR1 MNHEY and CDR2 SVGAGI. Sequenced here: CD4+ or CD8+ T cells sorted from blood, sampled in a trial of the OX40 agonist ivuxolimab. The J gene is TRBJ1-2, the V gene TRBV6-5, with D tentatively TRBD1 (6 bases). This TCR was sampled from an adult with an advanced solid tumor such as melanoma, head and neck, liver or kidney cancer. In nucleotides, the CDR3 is TGTGCCAGCAGTTACTCGAATGGACAGAACTATGGCTACACCTTC. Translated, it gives CASSYSNGQNYGYTF.